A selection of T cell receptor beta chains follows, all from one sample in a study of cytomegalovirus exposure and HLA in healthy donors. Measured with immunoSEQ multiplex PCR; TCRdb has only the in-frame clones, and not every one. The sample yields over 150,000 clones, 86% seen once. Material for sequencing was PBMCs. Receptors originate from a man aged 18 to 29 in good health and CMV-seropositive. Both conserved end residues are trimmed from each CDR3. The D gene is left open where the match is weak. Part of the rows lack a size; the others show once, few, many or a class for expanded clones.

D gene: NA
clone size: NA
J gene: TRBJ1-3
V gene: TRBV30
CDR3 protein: ACSPGPSSGNTIY

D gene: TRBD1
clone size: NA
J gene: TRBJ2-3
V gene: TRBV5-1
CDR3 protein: ASSFLFRDRGTDTQY

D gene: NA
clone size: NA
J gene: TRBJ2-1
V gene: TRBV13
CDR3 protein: ASSDLPGFSEGQF

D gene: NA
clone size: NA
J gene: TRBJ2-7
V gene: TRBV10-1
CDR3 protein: ASSEPYGQTYEQY

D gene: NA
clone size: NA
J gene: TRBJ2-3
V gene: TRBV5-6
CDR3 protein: ASSLGRRIDTQY

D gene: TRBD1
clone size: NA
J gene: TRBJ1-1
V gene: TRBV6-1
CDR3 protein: ASSESRRGTRTEAF

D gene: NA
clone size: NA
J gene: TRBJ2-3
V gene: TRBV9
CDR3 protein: ASSAGTKSTDTQY

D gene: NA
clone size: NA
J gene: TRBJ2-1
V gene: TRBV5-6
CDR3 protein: ASSFWGGSYNEQF

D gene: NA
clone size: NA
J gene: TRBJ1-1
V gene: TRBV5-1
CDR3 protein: ASSRGPEGTNTEAF

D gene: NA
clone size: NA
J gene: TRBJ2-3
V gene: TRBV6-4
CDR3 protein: ASRVASSTDTQY

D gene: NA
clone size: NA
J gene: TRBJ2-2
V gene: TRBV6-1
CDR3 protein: ASRTGGTGELF

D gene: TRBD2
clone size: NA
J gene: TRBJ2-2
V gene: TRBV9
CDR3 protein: ASSPSGGAGGELF

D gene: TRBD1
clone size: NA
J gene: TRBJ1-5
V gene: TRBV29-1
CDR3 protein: SVTEGTVSNQPQH

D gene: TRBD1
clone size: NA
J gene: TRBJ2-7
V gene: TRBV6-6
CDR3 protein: ASRDSRGREQY

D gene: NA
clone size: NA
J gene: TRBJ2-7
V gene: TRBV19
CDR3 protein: ASIPRRNEQY

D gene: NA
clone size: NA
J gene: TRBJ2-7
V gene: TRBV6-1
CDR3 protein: ASRPLGPAYEQY

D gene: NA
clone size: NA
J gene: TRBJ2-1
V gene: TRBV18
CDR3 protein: ASSPQRATYNEQF

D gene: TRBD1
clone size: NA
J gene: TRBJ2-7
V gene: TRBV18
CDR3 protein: ASSPPIWSGSGGEQY

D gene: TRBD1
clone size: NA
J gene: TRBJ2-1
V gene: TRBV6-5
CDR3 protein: ASSSTGGSYNEQF

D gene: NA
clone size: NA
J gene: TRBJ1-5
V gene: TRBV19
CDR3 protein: ASNSRGGGNQPQH

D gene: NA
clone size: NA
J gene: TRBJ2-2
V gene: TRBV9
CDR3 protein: ASSTTLQGGAGELF

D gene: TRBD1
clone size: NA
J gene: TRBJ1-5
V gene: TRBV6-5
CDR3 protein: ASSRDRSNQPQH

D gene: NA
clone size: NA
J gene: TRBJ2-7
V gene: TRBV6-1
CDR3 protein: ASTPSSDTSYEQY

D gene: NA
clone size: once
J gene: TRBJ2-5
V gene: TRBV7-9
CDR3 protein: ASSLEWTAETQY

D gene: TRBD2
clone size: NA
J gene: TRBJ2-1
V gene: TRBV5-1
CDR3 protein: ASSVWGTSGGYSYNEQF

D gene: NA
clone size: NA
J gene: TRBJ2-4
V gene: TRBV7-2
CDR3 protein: ASSFGATDYKNIQY

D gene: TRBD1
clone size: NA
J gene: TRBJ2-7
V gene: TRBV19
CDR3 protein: ASSKGDRQTYEQY

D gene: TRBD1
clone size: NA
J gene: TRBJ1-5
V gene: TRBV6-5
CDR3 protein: ASSSDRAKPQH

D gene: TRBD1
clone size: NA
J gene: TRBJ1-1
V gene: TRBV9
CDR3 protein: ASSAGTGGLDTEAF

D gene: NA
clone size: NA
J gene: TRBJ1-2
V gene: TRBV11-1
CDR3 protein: ASSLGPGPNYGYT

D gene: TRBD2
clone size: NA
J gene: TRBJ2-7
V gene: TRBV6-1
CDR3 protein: ASSPVEGGSYEQY

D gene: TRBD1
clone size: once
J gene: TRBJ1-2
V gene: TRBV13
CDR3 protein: ASRDRDRVVRRYGYT

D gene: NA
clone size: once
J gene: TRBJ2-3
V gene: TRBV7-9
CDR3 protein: ASSLGQVLSTDTQY

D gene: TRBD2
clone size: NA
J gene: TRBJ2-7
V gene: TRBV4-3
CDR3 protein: ASSQVGRERYEQY

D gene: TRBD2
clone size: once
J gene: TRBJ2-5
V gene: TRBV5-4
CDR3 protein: ASSQSGGEETQY

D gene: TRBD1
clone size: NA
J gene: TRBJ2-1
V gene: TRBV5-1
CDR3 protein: ASSSGTGYGEQF

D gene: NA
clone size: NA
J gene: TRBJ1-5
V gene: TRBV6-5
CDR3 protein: ASSYGRNQPQH

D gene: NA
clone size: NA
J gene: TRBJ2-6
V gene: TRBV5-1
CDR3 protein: ASSPFSGANVLT

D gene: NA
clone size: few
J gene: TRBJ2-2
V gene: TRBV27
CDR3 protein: ASSFGGPTGELF

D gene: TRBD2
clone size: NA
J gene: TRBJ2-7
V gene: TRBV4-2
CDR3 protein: ASSQEGAGGGEQY

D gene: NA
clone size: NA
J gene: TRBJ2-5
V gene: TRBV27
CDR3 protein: ASSFLGGQETQY